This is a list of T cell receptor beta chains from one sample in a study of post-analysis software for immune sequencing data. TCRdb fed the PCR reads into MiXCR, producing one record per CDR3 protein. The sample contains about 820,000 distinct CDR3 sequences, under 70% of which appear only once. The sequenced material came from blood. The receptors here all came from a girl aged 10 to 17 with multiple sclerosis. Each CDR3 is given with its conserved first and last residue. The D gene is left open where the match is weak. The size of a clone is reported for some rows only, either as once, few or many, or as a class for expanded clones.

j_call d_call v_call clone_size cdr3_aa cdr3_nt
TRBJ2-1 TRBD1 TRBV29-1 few CSAPGQGFEQFF TGCAGCGCTCCGGGACAGGGGTTCGAGCAGTTCTTC
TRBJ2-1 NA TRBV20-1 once CSAPDSVYNEQFF TGCAGTGCCCCGGACTCCGTCTACAATGAGCAGTTCTTC
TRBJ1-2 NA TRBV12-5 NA CASGLPTGPARQYGYTF TGTGCTAGTGGTTTGCCTACAGGTCCGGCCCGGCAATATGGCTACACCTTC
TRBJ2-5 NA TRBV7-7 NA CASSRGIQETQYF TGTGCCAGCAGCCGGGGGATCCAAGAGACCCAGTACTTC
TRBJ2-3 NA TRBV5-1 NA CASSYPGADTQYF TGCGCCAGCAGCTATCCGGGCGCAGATACGCAGTATTTT
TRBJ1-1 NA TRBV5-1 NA CASFETNMNTEAFF TGCGCCAGCTTTGAGACAAACATGAACACTGAAGCTTTCTTT
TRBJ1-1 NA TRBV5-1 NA CASSFGKGGIGTEAFF TGCGCCAGCAGCTTTGGGAAGGGAGGGATTGGCACTGAAGCTTTCTTT
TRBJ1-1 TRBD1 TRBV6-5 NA CASSYFSGTGTNTEAFF TGTGCCAGCAGTTACTTTTCCGGGACAGGGACGAACACTGAAGCTTTCTTT
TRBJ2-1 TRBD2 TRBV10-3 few CAISESRGGRGNEQFF TGTGCCATCAGTGAGTCGCGCGGGGGAAGGGGCAATGAGCAGTTCTTC
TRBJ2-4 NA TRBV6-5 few CASSYSWSVAKNIQYF TGTGCCAGCAGTTACTCGTGGAGCGTAGCCAAAAACATTCAGTACTTC
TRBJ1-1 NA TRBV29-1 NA CSGKGLSMNTEAFF TGCAGCGGAAAAGGACTGAGCATGAACACTGAAGCTTTCTTT
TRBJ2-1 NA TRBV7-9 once CASSLAVLDPKVNEQFF TGTGCCAGCAGCTTAGCCGTTTTGGACCCGAAGGTCAATGAGCAGTTCTTC
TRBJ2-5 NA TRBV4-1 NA CASSPRDRLGQQETQYF TGCGCCAGCAGCCCCCGTGACCGGCTCGGACAACAAGAGACCCAGTACTTC
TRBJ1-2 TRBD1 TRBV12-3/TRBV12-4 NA CASRTIRDRGRFAFDGYTF TGTGCCAGCAGAACGATCCGGGACAGGGGGCGATTTGCGTTCGATGGCTACACCTTC
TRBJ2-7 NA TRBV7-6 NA CASSLALDAYEQYF TGTGCCAGCAGCTTAGCGCTTGATGCCTACGAGCAGTACTTC
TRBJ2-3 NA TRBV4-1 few CASSPPGLRTDTQYF TGCGCCAGCAGCCCCCCGGGACTCCGCACAGATACGCAGTATTTT
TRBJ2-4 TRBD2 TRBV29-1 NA CSVGPPAGAGQYF TGCAGCGTTGGCCCCCCAGCGGGAGCTGGTCAGTACTTC
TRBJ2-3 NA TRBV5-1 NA CASSAESDTQYF TGCGCCAGCAGCGCCGAGTCAGATACGCAGTATTTT
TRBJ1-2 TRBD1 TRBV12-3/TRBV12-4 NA CASTVGDRVWYGYTF TGTGCCAGCACCGTAGGCGACAGGGTATGGTATGGCTACACCTTC
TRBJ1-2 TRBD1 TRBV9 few CASSVYSGQSANYGYTF TGTGCCAGCAGCGTTTACTCGGGACAGTCAGCTAACTATGGCTACACCTTC
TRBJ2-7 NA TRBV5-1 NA CASSYDSVYEQYF TGCGCCAGCAGCTATGACAGCGTTTACGAGCAGTACTTC
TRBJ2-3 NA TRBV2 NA CASSAPGQRYTQYF TGTGCCAGCAGTGCCCCAGGCCAGAGGTATACGCAGTATTTT
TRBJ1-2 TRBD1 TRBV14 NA CASSQTGQGYYGYTF TGTGCCAGCAGCCAAACGGGACAGGGCTACTATGGCTACACCTTC
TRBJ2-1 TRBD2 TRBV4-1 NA CASSQDWGLASGNEQFF TGCGCCAGCAGCCAAGATTGGGGACTAGCGTCCGGCAATGAGCAGTTCTTC
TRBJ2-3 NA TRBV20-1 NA CSARDYIGTRTDTQYF TGCAGTGCTAGAGATTATATAGGGACCCGCACAGATACGCAGTATTTT
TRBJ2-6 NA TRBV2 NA CASADSGANVLTF TGTGCCAGCGCCGACTCTGGGGCCAACGTCCTGACTTTC
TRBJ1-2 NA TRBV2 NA CASSGQKTYGYTF TGTGCCAGCAGTGGACAGAAAACCTATGGCTACACCTTC
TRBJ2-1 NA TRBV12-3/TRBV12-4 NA CASIPGRRSSYNEQFF TGTGCCAGCATCCCGGGGCGCCGTAGCTCCTACAATGAGCAGTTCTTC
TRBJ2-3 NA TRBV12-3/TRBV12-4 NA CASSMTGSDTQYF TGTGCCAGCAGCATGACAGGCTCAGATACGCAGTATTTT
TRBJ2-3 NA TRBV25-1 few CASSEWVGGGLGDTQYF TGTGCCAGCAGTGAATGGGTCGGAGGGGGCCTCGGAGATACGCAGTATTTT
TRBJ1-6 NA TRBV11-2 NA CASSLLDSPLHF TGTGCCAGCAGCTTATTGGATTCACCCCTCCACTTT
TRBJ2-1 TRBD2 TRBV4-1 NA CASSLGLAGSSYNERFF TGCGCCAGCAGCCTGGGACTAGCGGGGAGCTCCTACAATGAGCGGTTCTTC
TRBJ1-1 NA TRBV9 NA CASSVGGRGGLNTEAFF TGTGCCAGCAGCGTAGGTGGCAGGGGCGGTCTGAACACTGAAGCTTTCTTT
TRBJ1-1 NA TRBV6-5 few CASRTSGTEAFF TGTGCCAGCAGGACCAGTGGGACTGAAGCTTTCTTT
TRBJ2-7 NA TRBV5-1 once CASSLAGLGGSSYEQYF TGCGCCAGCAGCTTGGCCGGGCTAGGAGGCTCCTCCTACGAGCAGTACTTC
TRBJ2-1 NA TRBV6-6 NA CASSPALGQEDYNEQFF TGTGCCAGCAGTCCCGCACTGGGGCAGGAGGATTACAATGAGCAGTTCTTC
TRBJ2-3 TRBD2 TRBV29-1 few CSVLMRGSTDTQYF TGCAGCGTTCTGATGCGGGGGAGCACAGATACGCAGTATTTT
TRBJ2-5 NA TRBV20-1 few CSARTGETQYF TGCAGTGCTCGCACCGGAGAGACCCAGTACTTC
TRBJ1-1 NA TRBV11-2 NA CASSLSTATEAFF TGTGCCAGCAGTCTCTCGACAGCCACTGAAGCTTTCTTT
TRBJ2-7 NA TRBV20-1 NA CSARASLYEQYF TGCAGTGCTAGGGCTAGCTTGTACGAGCAGTACTTC
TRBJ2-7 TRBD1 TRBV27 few CASRQRWGQNPYEQYF TGTGCCAGCAGGCAGCGTTGGGGACAGAATCCCTACGAGCAGTACTTC
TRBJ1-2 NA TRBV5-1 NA CASSLAKGGNYGYTF TGCGCCAGCAGCTTGGCGAAGGGGGGTAACTATGGCTACACCTTC
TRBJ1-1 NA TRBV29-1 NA CSVVGTLGAFF TGCAGCGTTGTGGGAACCCTCGGAGCTTTCTTT
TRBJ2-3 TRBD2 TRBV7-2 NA CASSLGLAGDTDAQYF TGTGCCAGCAGCTTAGGACTAGCGGGGGACACAGATGCGCAGTATTTT
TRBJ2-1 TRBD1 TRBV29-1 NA CSIRTGVDEQFF TGCAGCATCCGGACAGGGGTGGATGAGCAGTTCTTC
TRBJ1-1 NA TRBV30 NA CAWSGLGTEAFF TGTGCCTGGAGTGGTTTGGGCACTGAAGCTTTCTTT
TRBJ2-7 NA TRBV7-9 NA CASSTETNYEQYF TGTGCCAGCAGCACGGAGACCAACTACGAGCAGTACTTC
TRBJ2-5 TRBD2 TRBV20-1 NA CSARRKGTSGITQETQYF TGCAGTGCTAGACGAAAAGGAACTAGCGGGATTACACAAGAGACCCAGTACTTC
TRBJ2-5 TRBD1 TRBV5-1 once CASSLVGRGQEETQYF TGCGCCAGCAGCTTGGTCGGCAGGGGGCAGGAAGAGACCCAGTACTTC
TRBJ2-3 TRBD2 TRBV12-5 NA CASRRETTADTQYF TGTGCTAGTCGGCGGGAGACGACAGCGGATACGCAGTATTTT
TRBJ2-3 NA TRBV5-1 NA CASSFSPSDTQYF TGCGCCAGCAGCTTCAGCCCCTCAGATACGCAGTATTTT
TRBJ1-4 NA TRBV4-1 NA CASSLPPDQGATNEKLFF TGCGCCAGCAGCTTACCCCCCGATCAAGGAGCAACTAATGAAAAACTGTTTTTT
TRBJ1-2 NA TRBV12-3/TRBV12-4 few CASSRTLDFYGYTF TGTGCCAGCAGTCGGACTTTGGACTTCTATGGCTACACCTTC
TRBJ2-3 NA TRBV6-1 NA CASSEGVSGVGDTQYF TGTGCCAGCAGTGAAGGTGTTAGCGGAGTGGGAGATACGCAGTATTTT
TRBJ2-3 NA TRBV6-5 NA CASSPGFTDTQYF TGTGCCAGCAGCCCAGGGTTCACAGATACGCAGTATTTT
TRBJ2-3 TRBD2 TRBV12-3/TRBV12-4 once CASSLMLAEISTDTRYF TGTGCCAGCAGTTTAATGCTAGCGGAAATCAGCACAGATACGCGGTATTTT
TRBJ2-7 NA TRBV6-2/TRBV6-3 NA CASSHPLGRREYF TGTGCCAGTAGCCACCCACTGGGAAGGAGGGAGTACTTC
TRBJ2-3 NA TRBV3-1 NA CASSQDTYTMGTQYF TGTGCCAGCAGCCAAGATACTTACACGATGGGTACGCAGTATTTT
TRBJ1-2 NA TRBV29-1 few CSVAREPAYGYTF TGCAGCGTCGCCCGGGAGCCAGCCTATGGCTACACCTTC